The T cell receptor (beta chain) described here comes from a study of identical twins. Findings of the study overall: Conclusions were drawn cross-sectionally by statistical analysis, without following the same donors. Surplus twin overlap in beta out-of-frame sequences was less pronounced. Recombination models fit unrelated individuals' TCR alpha sharing but underestimated twins'. Insertions were fewer in abundant cord blood beta clonotypes, whereas memory repertoires showed none of this pattern.

Using its own MiXCR run on the 5' RACE reads, TCRdb lists one record per CDR3 protein. The sample includes some 1,700,000 distinct CDR3 sequences, about 31% of them seen just once. Trimming removed 0 bases at V and 6 bases at J, with 10 bases between. The CDR3 contains 13 residues. Germline CDR1 reads SGDLS; CDR2 reads YYNGEE. In this sample, this clonotype turned up a few times. Its antigen is unidentified. Sequencing used cord blood. The chain is built from TRBV9 and TRBJ2-7; D not resolved. This TCR came from a newborn girl in good health. CDR3 residues: CASSVEGPSEQYF. The CDR3 nucleotides read TGTGCCAGCAGCGTAGAAGGGCCGAGCGAGCAGTACTTC. Looking up the rest from reference TRBV9 and TRBJ2-7 gives the full variable domain: DSGVTQTPKHLITATGQRVTLRCSPRSGDLSVYWYQQSLDQGLQFLIQYYNGEERAKGNILERFSAQQFPDLHSELNLSSLELGDSALYFCASSVEGPSEQYFGPGTRLTVT.